The text below deals with one T cell receptor (beta chain). Its antigen is not identified. Libraries were prepared by immunoSEQ multiplex PCR; TCRdb keeps only in-frame clonotypes and omits some of them. The profile shows some 50,000 clones, around 94% of them singletons. Germline loops: CDR1 SEHNR, CDR2 FQNEAQ (reference sequence). Unmatched junction bases numbered 4, after V lost 5 bases and J lost 1 base. The CDR3 covers 14 residues. The donors were members of the roughly 120-subject validation cohort (separate from the approximately 670-subject first cohort). This entry is derived from a study of cytomegalovirus exposure and HLA in healthy donors. Study-wide results and caveats: It was confirmed in vitro that a few of the CMV-associated chains were specific for CMV antigens. Cytomegalovirus association was assigned to about 150 TCR beta chains. In a later analysis, first-cohort TCR clusters were found to tend to co-occur in the 130 or so validation repertoires.

This receptor was identified in a woman aged 18-30 years in good health and CMV-seropositive. This sequence joins TRBV7-9 and TRBJ2-7; TRBD1 agrees at 8 bases. The sample taken for sequencing was PBMCs. For the CDR3, the DNA is TGTGCCAGCAGCCCTCGGACAGGGTCCTACGAGCAGTACTTC. It translates to CASSPRTGSYEQYF.